The 18 T cell receptor beta chains reported below all come from one sample, sequenced in a study of blood T cell repertoires in COVID-19. Profiling relied on immunoSEQ multiplex PCR, and the TCRdb table lists in-frame clones only, not all of them. This table holds around 160,000 clones, approximately 85% found once. The specimen sequenced was peripheral blood. The source is a woman in her sixties with COVID-19, enrolled during active disease.

Of note for this clone: Germline and junction disagree at one end, which may indicate a read error. The rearrangement joins TRBV12-3 or TRBV12-4 to TRBJ2-7; D perhaps matches TRBD1 (6 bases). The CDR3 loop spans 12 amino acids. Here the CDR3 reads CASAARRGGEHF. The DNA for the CDR3 is TGTGCCAGCGCTGCCAGGCGTGGGGGCGAGCACTTC.

This clone was counted a single time. This chain connects TRBV7-8 to TRBJ2-7, with D possibly TRBD1 on 7 matching bases. CDR3 length equals 15 residues. Germline assignment: CDR1 SGHVS and CDR2 FQNEAQ. Trimming removed 5 bases at V and 5 bases at J, with 19 bases between. CDR3 bases: TGTGCCAGCAGCCCTCGCGCCAGGGGGGCTGACGAGCAGTACTTC. Translating gives CASSPRARGADEQYF.

CDR3 nucleotides: TGCGCCAGCAGCCCAGGACAGGGTGAGTCCCGTGGCTACACCTTC. This gives the protein CASSPGQGESRGYTF. The rearrangement joins TRBV4-1 to TRBJ1-2, with 8 bases matching TRBD1. After removal of 4 bases from V and 7 bases from J, the junction contained 11 bases not matched to a gene. CDR1 and CDR2 (germline): MGHRA, YSYEKL. This CDR3 spans 15 amino acids.

This clone occurred a few times. J is TRBJ2-2 and V is TRBV18, with D maybe TRBD1 (6 bases). This CDR3 is 15 amino acids long. Germline loops: CDR1 KGHSH, CDR2 LQKENI. The germline V and J ends were trimmed by 0 bases and 4 bases, with 9 bases remaining between them. CDR3 residues: CASSPPGRGTGELFF. CDR3 nucleotide sequence: TGTGCCAGCTCACCACCAGGCAGGGGCACCGGGGAGCTGTTTTTT.

This clone was found once. V usage is TRBV29-1 and J usage is TRBJ2-1; D is perhaps TRBD2 (6 bases). The germline V gene encodes CDR1 SQVTM and CDR2 ANQGSEA. The CDR3 length is 13 residues. With 5 bases removed from V and 3 bases from J, the gap between germline ends came to 11 bases. DNA for the CDR3: TGCAGCGTTCCCCCCGGGGGCTACAATGAGCAGTTCTTC. Its translation is CSVPPGGYNEQFF.

This rearrangement joins TRBV3-1 (or the pseudogene TRBV3-2) to TRBJ2-5; possible D gene TRBD2, 5 bases. CDR3 size: 17 residues. Germline values: CDR1 LGHDT, CDR2 YNNKEL (reference sequence). V was clipped by 1 base and J by 5 bases, with 20 bases between them. CDR3 bases: TGTGCCAGCAGCCAAGTTACCCCGGAGATTTGGGAGGAGACCCAGTACTTC. It yields the protein CASSQVTPEIWEETQYF.

The chain carries TRBV7-3 and TRBJ1-3; no clear D gene. V lost 2 bases to trimming and J lost 4 bases, with 6 bases between them. This CDR3 is built from 13 residues. Looked up from germline, CDR1 is SGHTA and CDR2 is FQGTGA. For the CDR3, the DNA is TGTGCCAGCAGCTTATCTTCCGGAAACACCATATATTTT. This codes for CASSLSSGNTIYF.

The chain recombines TRBV5-1 with TRBJ2-7, with 7 bases matching TRBD2. Germline CDR1 reads SGHRS; CDR2 reads YFSETQ. The trim removed 0 bases at V and 3 bases at J, leaving 9 bases unmatched. This CDR3 has 16 amino acids. The CDR3 DNA sequence: TGCGCCAGCAGCTTGGCCGCCGGGCGGGGGAGCTACGAGCAGTACTTC. The encoded protein is CASSLAAGRGSYEQYF. The entire variable domain, with the rest obtained from reference TRBV5-1 and TRBJ2-7, is as follows: KAGVTQTPRYLIKTRGQQVTLSCSPISGHRSVSWYQQTPGQGLQFLFEYFSETQRNKGNFPGRFSGRQFSNSRSEMNVSTLELGDSALYLCASSLAAGRGSYEQYFGPGTRLTVT.

This chain links TRBV25-1 with TRBJ1-5; D is uncertain. From germline, CDR1 is MGHDK and CDR2 SYGVNS. The V and J ends lost 6 bases and 4 bases respectively, with 13 bases between them. There are 14 residues in the CDR3. The CDR3 DNA sequence: TGTGCCAGCAGGGCCGACGCAGGAAATCAGCCCCAGCATTTT. This codes for CASRADAGNQPQHF.

J is TRBJ1-2 and V is TRBV7-9, with 8 bases aligning to TRBD1. V dropped 2 bases and J dropped 2; count of bases not matched to a gene: 10. This CDR3 contains 17 residues. Germline V gene data show CDR1 as SEHNR and CDR2 as FQNEAQ (reference sequence). The CDR3 bases are TGTGCCAGCAGCTTATTGATTGGACAGGGACCCAACTATGGCTACACCTTC. This translates into CASSLLIGQGPNYGYTF.

This clone occurred once. The chain links TRBV6-4 to TRBJ2-2; perhaps TRBD2 as D (7 bases). The ends were cut back, 4 bases at V and 0 bases at J, with 21 bases in the middle. Looked up from germline, CDR1 is MRHNA and CDR2 is SNTAGT. This CDR3 region has 19 residues. The CDR3 DNA sequence: TGTGCCAGCAGTGGCCCACGGTCCGGGGGGCCCTCGAACACCGGGGAGCTGTTTTTT. The encoded protein is CASSGPRSGGPSNTGELFF.

The V and J genes are TRBV7-9 and TRBJ1-1; 7 bases match TRBD1. The ends lost 1 base at V and 1 base at J; junction bases unmatched: 12. Looked up from germline, CDR1 is SEHNR and CDR2 is FQNEAQ (reference sequence). The CDR3 covers 18 residues. The CDR3 region is CASSLVRAQTGANTEAFF. DNA of the CDR3: TGTGCCAGCAGCTTAGTACGGGCCCAAACAGGGGCGAACACTGAAGCTTTCTTT.

The chain joins TRBV4-1 to TRBJ2-1; 14 nucleotides match TRBD2. The CDR3 runs 15 residues. Trimming at V came to 4 bases and at J to 5 bases, leaving 1 base not matched to a gene. The germline V gene has CDR1 MGHRA and CDR2 YSYEKL. This CDR3 reads CASSRTSGGNNEQFF. The DNA of the CDR3 is TGCGCCAGCAGCCGGACTAGCGGGGGGAACAATGAGCAGTTCTTC.

This chain links TRBV5-1 with TRBJ2-7; TRBD2 is a possible D gene (7 bases). The V gene's germline CDR1 is SGHRS and CDR2 YFSETQ. Trimming removed 4 bases from V and 0 bases from J, with 14 bases in between. This CDR3 has 15 amino acids. Here the CDR3 DNA reads TGCGCCAGCAGCGCATCGGGGGGCGCCTCCTACGAGCAGTACTTC. Protein sequence: CASSASGGASYEQYF.

J is TRBJ1-5 and V is TRBV19; weak D call: TRBD1 (6 bases). Germline CDR1 reads LNHDA; CDR2 reads SQIVND (reference sequence). The CDR3 is made up of 18 amino acids. The V end was cut by 5 bases, the J end by 0 bases, with 20 bases between. CDR3 DNA: TGTGCCAGTAGTGCCCGACACAACAGGGCTTATAGCAATCAGCCCCAGCATTTT. Translation gives CASSARHNRAYSNQPQHF.

V is TRBV12-3 or TRBV12-4 and J is TRBJ1-2; D possibly corresponds to TRBD1 (5 bases). Trimming left V 0 bases short and J 14 bases short, with 16 bases between. The CDR3 contains 13 residues. The CDR3 sequence is CASSLAGHFGLTF. In DNA form, the CDR3 reads TGTGCCAGCAGTTTAGCAGGACACTTCGGCTTAACCTTC.

The chain combines TRBV5-1 with TRBJ2-2; D might be TRBD1 (6 bases). Trimming stripped 1 base from V and 5 bases from J, with 12 bases between. Germline CDR1 and CDR2: SGHRS and YFSETQ. CDR3 length equals 15 residues. CDR3 amino acids: CASSLTLGATGELFF. The CDR3 bases are TGCGCCAGCAGCTTGACGTTGGGGGCAACCGGGGAGCTGTTTTTT.

The rearrangement links TRBV5-4 to TRBJ1-4, with D tentatively TRBD1 (6 bases). This CDR3 has 14 amino acids. V gave up 4 bases and J gave up 7 bases, with 14 bases separating them. The germline V gene encodes CDR1 SGHNT and CDR2 YYREEE (reference sequence). The CDR3 sequence: CASSQDSESEKLFF. The CDR3 coding sequence is TGTGCCAGCAGCCAGGACAGTGAAAGTGAAAAACTGTTTTTT.